This TCR beta chain is drawn from a study of shared clonotypes between healthy human individuals. The V and J ends lost 5 bases and 4 bases respectively, with 9 bases between them. The CDR3 contains 12 residues. The germline CDR1 and CDR2 sequences are SGHAT and FQNNGV. As concerns this clone: Its antigen is not known. Different DNA sequences within this sample yield the same CDR3.

Study results and caveats: Shared across a few donors were 4% to 6% of the naive CD4 clonotypes. An expected dependence of interdonor clonotype sharing on sequencing depth was noted. Clonotypes not shared had lower generation probabilities than those common to all four donors. Incompleteness in sorted-subset sequencing, despite large depth, was shown by rarefaction.

Naive-designated CD8 cells lacked CD45RO, were positively enriched for CCR7, and omitted terminally differentiated effector memory CD45RA+ cells. Sequencing used immunoSEQ multiplex PCR; TCRdb keeps in-frame clones, though not all of them. The table records a few hundred thousand clones, nearly 97% of them present only once. Sequenced input: naive CD8+ T cells sorted from blood. The V and J genes are TRBV11-2 and TRBJ2-7, with a weak D call TRBD2 (5 bases). The clonotype originates from a woman in her twenties or thirties in good health. CDR3 DNA: TGTGCCAGCAGCGCGGGCTTATACGAGCAGTACTTC. It codes for CASSAGLYEQYF.